These 6 T cell receptor beta chains share one sample of origin, sequenced in a study of PD-1 blockade in classical Hodgkin lymphoma. Exposure to brentuximab vedotin varied, and each patient had relapsed following autologous stem cell transplantation. TCRdb's table, derived via immunoSEQ multiplex PCR, lists solely in-frame clones and lacks some. The table records some 41,000 clones, around nine tenths of them present only once. The input for sequencing was peripheral blood mononuclear cells (PBMCs), taken before the second cycle of nivolumab. These receptors were taken from a human donor with classical Hodgkin lymphoma.

V usage is TRBV5-8 and J usage is TRBJ1-5, with a possible D match to TRBD1 (5 bases). The CDR3 is 11 amino acids. Germline loops: CDR1 SGHTS, CDR2 YDEGEE. Trimming removed 8 bases at V and 10 bases at J, with 13 bases between. In DNA form, the CDR3 reads TGTGCCAGTTGGGACGAGCATCCCCAGCATTTT. Translated: CASWDEHPQHF.

The rearrangement uses TRBV18 and TRBJ2-2; TRBD1 matches at 7 bases. The germline gives CDR1 KGHSH, CDR2 LQKENI. After removal of 11 bases from V and 0 bases from J, the junction contained 6 bases not matched to a gene. The CDR3 spans 14 residues. The CDR3 loop is CAVPQGANTGELFF. CDR3 nucleotides: TGTGCCGTTCCCCAGGGGGCGAACACCGGGGAGCTGTTTTTT.

There are a few counts of this clone. The chain recombines TRBV4-1 with TRBJ1-1; D is unclear. The CDR3 is 14 residues long. V was clipped by 5 bases and J by 1 base, with 11 bases between them. Germline CDR1 reads MGHRA; CDR2 reads YSYEKL. This CDR3 reads CASSIATSNTEAFF. CDR3 DNA sequence: TGCGCCAGCAGCATCGCCACCTCGAACACTGAAGCTTTCTTT.

The CDR3 sequence is CASSLLGRGYTF. CDR3 in DNA: TGTGCCAGCAGCTTGTTGGGTAGGGGCTACACCTTC. The V call is TRBV5-6, the J call TRBJ1-2; the D is unclear. This CDR3 region has 12 residues. Germline loops: CDR1 SGHDT, CDR2 YYEEEE. V lost 1 base, J lost 8 bases, and 9 bases lay in between. Combining the CDR3 with reference TRBV5-6 and TRBJ1-2 gives the whole variable domain DAGVTQSPTHLIKTRGQQVTLRCSPKSGHDTVSWYQQALGQGPQFIFQYYEEEERQRGNFPDRFSGHQFPNYSSELNVNALLLGDSALYLCASSLLGRGYTFGSGTRLTVV.

The J gene is TRBJ2-1, the V gene TRBV27; D remains ambiguous. Germline V lookup: CDR1 MNHEY, CDR2 SMNVEV (reference sequence). The CDR3 is 14 amino acids. With 6 bases removed from V and 0 bases from J, the gap between germline ends came to 9 bases. The CDR3 nucleotides are TGTGCCAGCAGCAACTGGGGCTCCTACAATGAGCAGTTCTTC. It yields the protein CASSNWGSYNEQFF.

The table lists this clone with a count of one. The J gene is TRBJ2-3, the V gene TRBV9; D might be TRBD2 (5 bases). V lost 0 bases to trimming and J lost 3 bases, with 8 bases between them. Per the germline V gene, CDR1 is SGDLS and CDR2 is YYNGEE. The CDR3 has 14 residues. The chain's CDR3 is CASSVVLETDTQYF. DNA of the CDR3: TGTGCCAGCAGCGTAGTACTAGAAACAGATACGCAGTATTTT.